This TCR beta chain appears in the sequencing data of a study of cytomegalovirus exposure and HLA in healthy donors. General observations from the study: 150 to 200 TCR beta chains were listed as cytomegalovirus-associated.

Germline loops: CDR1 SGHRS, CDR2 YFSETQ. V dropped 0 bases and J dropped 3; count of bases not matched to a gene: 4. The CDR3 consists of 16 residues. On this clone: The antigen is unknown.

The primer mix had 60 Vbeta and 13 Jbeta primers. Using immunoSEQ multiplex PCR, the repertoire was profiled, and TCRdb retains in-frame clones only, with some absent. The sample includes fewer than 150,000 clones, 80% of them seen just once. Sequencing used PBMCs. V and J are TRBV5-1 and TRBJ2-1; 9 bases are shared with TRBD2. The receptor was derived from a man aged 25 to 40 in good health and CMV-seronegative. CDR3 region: CASSLGAGGIYNEQFF. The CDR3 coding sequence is TGCGCCAGCAGCTTGGGAGCGGGAGGAATCTACAATGAGCAGTTCTTC.